The present T cell receptor beta chain was sequenced within a study of cytomegalovirus exposure and HLA in healthy donors. In the case of this clone: Its target is not known.

The PCR employed 60 Vbeta primers together with 13 Jbeta primers. Clones were sequenced by immunoSEQ multiplex PCR, and TCRdb holds only the in-frame ones, with some missing. Of about 130,000 clones listed, approximately 79% were seen once; the top ten hold around 6.3%. General study points: The study had only CMV serostatus as immune exposure information. The study recorded 160 or so TCR beta chains that were cytomegalovirus-associated. Later analysis demonstrated an association between a missense DCLRE1C variant and TCR beta V- and J-gene trimming.

Despite likely unrecorded immune exposures, the donors were nominally healthy at the time of sampling. V trimming: 3 bases; J trimming: 7 bases; junction bases outside the gene matches: 12. CDR3 length: 16 residues. CDR1 and CDR2 from the germline V gene are MNHEY and SMNVEV (reference sequence). The sequencing sample was made of PBMCs. The V and J genes are TRBV27 and TRBJ2-1, with 7 nucleotides matching TRBD2. The sequence derives from a man in his forties in good health and CMV-seropositive. CDR3 sequence (DNA): TGTGCCAGCAGTTTTTCACCTCGGGCGGGAGTAAATGAGCAGTTCTTC. This codes for CASSFSPRAGVNEQFF.